These 11 T cell receptor beta chains came from one sample sequenced in a study of cytomegalovirus exposure and HLA in healthy donors. The PCR employed 60 Vbeta primers together with 13 Jbeta primers. Sequencing used immunoSEQ multiplex PCR; TCRdb keeps in-frame clones, though not all of them. The sample contains a few hundred thousand clones, 70% to 90% of which appear only once. The sample taken for sequencing was PBMCs. Receptor source: a man aged 30-40 years in good health and CMV-seronegative.

The chain recombines TRBV4-3 with TRBJ1-1; no reliable D call. Trimming left V 6 bases short and J 0 bases short, with 8 bases between. The CDR3 has 13 amino acids. Germline assignment: CDR1 LGHNA and CDR2 YSLEER. The CDR3 bases are TGCGCCAGCAGGACCACAGTGAACACTGAAGCTTTCTTT. As protein: CASRTTVNTEAFF.

This chain uses TRBV6-1 with TRBJ1-4, with a possible D match to TRBD1 (6 bases). V lost 4 bases to trimming and J lost 3 bases, with 12 bases between them. There are 15 residues in the CDR3. The V gene's germline CDR1 is MNHNS and CDR2 SASEGT. The CDR3, as DNA: TGTGCCAGCAGTGGGGGACACGCCGCTAATGAAAAACTGTTTTTT. Translation gives CASSGGHAANEKLFF.

The V call is TRBV5-1, the J call TRBJ1-2, with TRBD1 as a possible D gene (5 bases). V was pared by 1 base and J by 6 bases, with 16 bases between. The CDR3 contains 15 residues. Germline CDR1 is SGHRS and CDR2 is YFSETQ. The chain's CDR3 is CASSLRGDWPDGYTF. CDR3 DNA: TGCGCCAGCAGCTTGCGCGGGGACTGGCCGGATGGCTACACCTTC.

Points on this clone: Distinct nucleotide sequences in the sample also encode this CDR3. The chain recombines TRBV6-5 with TRBJ2-1; D call uncertain. Germline-derived CDR1 and CDR2 are MNHEY and SVGAGI. CDR3 length: 13 residues. Trimming removed 5 bases at V and 7 bases at J, with 12 bases between. This CDR3 reads CASSPLDINEQFF. For the CDR3, the DNA is TGTGCCAGCAGTCCTCTTGACATAAATGAGCAGTTCTTC.

V and J are TRBV15 and TRBJ1-6, with 8 bases matching TRBD1. CDR1 LNHNV and CDR2 YYDKDF come from the germline V gene (reference sequence). CDR3 length: 13 residues. The V gene end was trimmed by 1 base and the J gene end by 13 bases; junction bases not matched to a gene: 3. CDR3 in DNA: TGTGCCACCAGCAGAGGACAGGGGCGTCCCCTCCACTTT. This gives the protein CATSRGQGRPLHF.

This rearrangement joins TRBV7-8 to TRBJ2-7, with 12 bases matching TRBD1. CDR1 is SGHVS, CDR2 FQNEAQ, per germline. Trimming at V came to 4 bases and at J to 2 bases, leaving 6 bases not matched to a gene. The CDR3 has 16 residues. The CDR3 sequence is CASSSGTGGLTYEQYF. In nucleotides, the CDR3 is TGTGCCAGCAGCTCCGGGACAGGGGGCCTTACCTACGAGCAGTACTTC.

This sequence joins TRBV2 and TRBJ1-4, with TRBD1 matching over 9 bases. The J segment lost 8 bases and the V segment lost 10 bases, leaving 8 bases of the junction unmatched. Germline CDR1 and CDR2: SNHLY and FYNNEI. The CDR3 extends over 13 amino acids. The CDR3 DNA reads TGTGCCATAAGGGACGGGACAGGGGAAAAACTGTTTTTT. This sequence encodes CAIRDGTGEKLFF.

This rearrangement joins TRBV6-4 to TRBJ2-3, with 9 bases aligning to TRBD2. The ends lost 0 bases at V and 1 base at J; junction bases unmatched: 5. The germline V gene has CDR1 MRHNA and CDR2 SNTAGT. The CDR3 length is 17 residues. The CDR3 bases are TGTGCCAGCAGTGACTCTCCCCTAGCGGGGCGCACAGATACGCAGTATTTT. This translates into CASSDSPLAGRTDTQYF.

This chain uses TRBV9 with TRBJ2-5; 10 bases line up with TRBD1. The DNA end favors TRBJ2-7, so the J call may be wrong. CDR1 and CDR2 from the germline V gene are SGDLS and YYNGEE. This CDR3 spans 14 amino acids. The CDR3 bases are TGTGCCAGCTCGACGGGACAGGGGAGGCACGAGCAGTACTTC. Translating gives CASSTGQGRHEQYF.

The chain links TRBV7-2 to TRBJ2-7; TRBD2 matches 14 bases. V shed 4 bases, J shed 4 bases, and the junction held 6 bases outside the gene matches. The CDR3 runs 16 residues. CDR1 SGHTA and CDR2 FQGNSA come from the germline V gene. The CDR3 loop reads CASSSHGTSGGYEQYF. The CDR3 region has the DNA TGTGCCAGCAGCTCTCACGGGACTAGCGGGGGTTACGAGCAGTACTTC.

This rearrangement joins TRBV7-9 to TRBJ1-3, with D perhaps TRBD1 (5 bases). V was pared by 1 base and J by 0 bases, with 7 bases between. The length of the CDR3 is 15 residues. Per the germline V gene, CDR1 is SEHNR and CDR2 is FQNEAQ (reference sequence). The chain's CDR3 is CASSLGTGSGNTIYF. CDR3 bases: TGTGCCAGCAGCTTAGGAACAGGCTCTGGAAACACCATATATTTT.